This TCR beta chain originates from a study of T cell changes during pregnancy in multiple sclerosis. Using immunoSEQ multiplex PCR, the repertoire was profiled, and TCRdb retains in-frame clones only, with some absent. The sample yields 13,000 or so clones, 88% seen once. The V gene lost 1 base and the J gene lost 4 bases, with 13 bases spanning the gap. The CDR3 extends over 15 amino acids. Germline V CDR1 and CDR2: SGHVS, FNYEAQ. The receptor's source is a female donor with multiple sclerosis, enrolled in a pregnancy study. The sample consisted of CD8+ T cells from peripheral blood mononuclear cells, taken in the first trimester of pregnancy. The rearrangement joins TRBV7-6 to TRBJ1-2; D is possibly TRBD1 (6 bases). CDR3 nucleotide sequence: TGTGCCAGCAGCTTAGTTCTGGGGGCCCCCTATGGCTACACCTTC. Its translation is CASSLVLGAPYGYTF.